The sequence of this T cell receptor beta chain was determined in a study of OX40 agonist ivuxolimab in advanced cancers. The data were produced by immunoSEQ multiplex PCR, yet TCRdb's version contains in-frame clones alone and is incomplete. The sample shows 65,000 to 100,000 clones, about 90% of them seen only once. In germline, CDR1 is SGHRS, CDR2 YFSETQ. The CDR3 has 14 amino acids. The germline V and J ends were trimmed by 4 bases and 0 bases, with 11 bases remaining between them. The receptor was isolated from an adult with an advanced solid tumor such as melanoma, head and neck, liver or kidney cancer. The specimen was CD4+ or CD8+ T cells sorted from blood, collected in a trial of the OX40 agonist ivuxolimab. The J gene is TRBJ2-7, the V gene TRBV5-1; D is possibly TRBD2 (5 bases). CDR3 protein: CASSTEGYSYEQYF. The CDR3, as DNA: TGCGCCAGCAGCACAGAGGGTTACTCCTACGAGCAGTACTTC. The complete variable domain, with remaining parts taken from reference TRBV5-1 and TRBJ2-7, reads KAGVTQTPRYLIKTRGQQVTLSCSPISGHRSVSWYQQTPGQGLQFLFEYFSETQRNKGNFPGRFSGRQFSNSRSEMNVSTLELGDSALYLCASSTEGYSYEQYFGPGTRLTVT.